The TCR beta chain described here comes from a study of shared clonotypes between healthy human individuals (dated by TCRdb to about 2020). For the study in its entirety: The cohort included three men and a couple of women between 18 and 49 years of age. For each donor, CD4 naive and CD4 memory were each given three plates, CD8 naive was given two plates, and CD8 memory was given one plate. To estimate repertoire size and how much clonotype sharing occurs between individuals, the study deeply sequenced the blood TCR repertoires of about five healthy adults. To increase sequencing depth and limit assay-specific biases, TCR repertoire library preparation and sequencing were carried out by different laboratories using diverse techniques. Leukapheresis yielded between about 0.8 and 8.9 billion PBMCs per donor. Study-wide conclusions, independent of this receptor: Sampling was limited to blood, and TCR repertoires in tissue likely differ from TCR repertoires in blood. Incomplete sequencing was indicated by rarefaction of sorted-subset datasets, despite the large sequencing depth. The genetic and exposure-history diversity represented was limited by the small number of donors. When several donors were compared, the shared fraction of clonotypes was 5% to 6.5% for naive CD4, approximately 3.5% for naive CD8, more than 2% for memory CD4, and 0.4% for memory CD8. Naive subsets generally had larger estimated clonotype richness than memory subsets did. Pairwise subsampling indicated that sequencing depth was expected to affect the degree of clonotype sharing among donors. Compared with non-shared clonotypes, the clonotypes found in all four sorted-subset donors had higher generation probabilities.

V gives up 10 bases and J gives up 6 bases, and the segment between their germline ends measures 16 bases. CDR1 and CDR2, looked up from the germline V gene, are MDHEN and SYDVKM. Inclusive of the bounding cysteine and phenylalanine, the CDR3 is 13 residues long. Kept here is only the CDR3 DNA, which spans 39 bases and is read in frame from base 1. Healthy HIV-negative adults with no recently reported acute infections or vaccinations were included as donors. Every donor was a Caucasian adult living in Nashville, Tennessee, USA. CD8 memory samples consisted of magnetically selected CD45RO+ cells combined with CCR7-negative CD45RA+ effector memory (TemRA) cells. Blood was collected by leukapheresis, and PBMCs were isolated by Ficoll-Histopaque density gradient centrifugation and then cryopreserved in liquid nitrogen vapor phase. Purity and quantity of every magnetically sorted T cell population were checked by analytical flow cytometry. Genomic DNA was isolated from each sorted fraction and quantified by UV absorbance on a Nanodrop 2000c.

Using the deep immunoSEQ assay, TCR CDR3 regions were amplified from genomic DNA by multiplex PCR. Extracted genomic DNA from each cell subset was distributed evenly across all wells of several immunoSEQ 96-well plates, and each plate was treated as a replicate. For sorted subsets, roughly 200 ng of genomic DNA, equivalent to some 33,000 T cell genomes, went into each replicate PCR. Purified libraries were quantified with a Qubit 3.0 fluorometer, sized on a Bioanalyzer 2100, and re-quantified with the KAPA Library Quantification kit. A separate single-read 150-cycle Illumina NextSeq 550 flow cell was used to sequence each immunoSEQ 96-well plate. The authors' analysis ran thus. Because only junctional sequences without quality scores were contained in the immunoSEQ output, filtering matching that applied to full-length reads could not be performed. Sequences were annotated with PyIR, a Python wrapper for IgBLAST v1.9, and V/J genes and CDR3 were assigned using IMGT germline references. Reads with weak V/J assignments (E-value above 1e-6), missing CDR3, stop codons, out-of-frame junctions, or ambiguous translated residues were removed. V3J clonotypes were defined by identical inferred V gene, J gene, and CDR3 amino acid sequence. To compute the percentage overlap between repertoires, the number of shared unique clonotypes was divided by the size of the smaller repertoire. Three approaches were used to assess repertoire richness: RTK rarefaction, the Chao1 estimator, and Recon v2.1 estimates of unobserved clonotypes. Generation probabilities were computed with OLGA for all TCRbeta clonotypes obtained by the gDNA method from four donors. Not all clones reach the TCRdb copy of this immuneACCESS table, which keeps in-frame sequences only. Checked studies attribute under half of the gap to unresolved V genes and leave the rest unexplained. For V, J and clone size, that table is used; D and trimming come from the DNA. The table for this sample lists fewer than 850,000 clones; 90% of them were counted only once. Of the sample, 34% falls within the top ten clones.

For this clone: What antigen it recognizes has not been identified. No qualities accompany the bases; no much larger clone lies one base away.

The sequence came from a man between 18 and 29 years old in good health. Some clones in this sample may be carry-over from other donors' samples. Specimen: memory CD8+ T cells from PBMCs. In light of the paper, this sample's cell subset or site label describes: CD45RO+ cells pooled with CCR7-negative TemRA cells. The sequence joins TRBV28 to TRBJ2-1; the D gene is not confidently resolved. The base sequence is TGTGCCACTGGAAGACCCCCCGCCAATGAGCAGTTCTTC. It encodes CATGRPPANEQFF.